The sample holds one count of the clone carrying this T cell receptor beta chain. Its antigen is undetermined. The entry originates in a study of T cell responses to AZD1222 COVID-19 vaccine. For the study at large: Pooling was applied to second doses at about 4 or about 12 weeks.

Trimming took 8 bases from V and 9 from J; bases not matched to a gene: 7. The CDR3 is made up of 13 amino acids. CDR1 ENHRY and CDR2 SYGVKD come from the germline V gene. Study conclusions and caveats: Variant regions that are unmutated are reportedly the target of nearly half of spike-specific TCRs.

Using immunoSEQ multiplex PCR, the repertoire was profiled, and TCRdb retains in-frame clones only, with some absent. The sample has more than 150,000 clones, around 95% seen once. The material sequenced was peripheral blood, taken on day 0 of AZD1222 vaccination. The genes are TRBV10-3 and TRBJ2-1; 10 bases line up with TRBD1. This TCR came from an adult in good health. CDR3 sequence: CAIETGGGGEQFF. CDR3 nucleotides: TGTGCCATCGAGACAGGGGGCGGGGGTGAGCAGTTCTTC.